This T cell receptor beta chain originates from a study of CD8 T cells in ankylosing spondylitis. General study points: Characteristic of ankylosing spondylitis blood, it appeared, was a TCR beta motif comprising several highly homologous variants.

On this clonotype itself: As yet, its antigen is unknown.

Using its own MiXCR run on the 5' RACE reads, TCRdb lists one record per CDR3 protein. Among about 220,000 distinct CDR3 sequences listed, around 18% were seen once. This clonotype was sampled from a male donor with ankylosing spondylitis. Sequencing was done on a sample of blood, either unsorted or a sorted T cell fraction (not recorded which).

CDR3 sequence: CASSQQMGEETQYF. CDR3 nucleotide sequence: TGTGCCAGCAGCCAACAAATGGGGGAAGAGACCCAGTACTTC. The chain combines TRBV12-3 or TRBV12-4 with TRBJ2-5; either TRBD1 or TRBD2 may supply D (5 bases each). The CDR3 has 14 amino acids. The V gene lost 6 bases and the J gene lost 3 bases, with 14 bases spanning the gap.